This is a list of T cell receptor beta chains from one sample in a study of T cell responses to AZD1222 COVID-19 vaccine. The table came from immunoSEQ multiplex PCR; TCRdb's copy has only in-frame clones and leaves some out. The table has 110,000 to 150,000 clones, 88% seen once; the top ten hold over 3%. Sequencing used peripheral blood, obtained 28 days after the second AZD1222 dose. These receptors were collected from an adult who received the AZD1222 COVID-19 vaccine. The CDR3 runs from the conserved cysteine through the conserved F or W. Each record gives: D gene, clone size, J gene, V gene, CDR3 protein, CDR3 DNA. A D gene is named only where the DNA matches it firmly. A clone size is listed for some rows: how often the clone was seen (once, few, many), or a class if it is expanded.

D: -
size: -
J: TRBJ2-1
V: TRBV7-9
CDR3: CASSLGTRSLDEQFF
DNA: TGTGCCAGCAGCTTAGGCACTAGATCCCTGGATGAGCAGTTCTTC

D: -
size: -
J: TRBJ1-2
V: TRBV7-2
CDR3: CASSFRGAYGYTF
DNA: TGTGCCAGCAGCTTTCGGGGGGCTTATGGCTACACCTTC

D: -
size: -
J: TRBJ2-1
V: TRBV7-8
CDR3: CASSPFYNEQFF
DNA: TGTGCCAGCAGCCCTTTTTACAATGAGCAGTTCTTC

D: -
size: -
J: TRBJ1-1
V: TRBV30
CDR3: CACNQGATYEAFF
DNA: TGTGCCTGCAACCAGGGAGCGACCTATGAAGCTTTCTTT

D: -
size: few
J: TRBJ1-2
V: TRBV7-2
CDR3: CASSFDNTYGYTF
DNA: TGTGCCAGCAGCTTTGACAATACCTATGGCTACACCTTC

D: -
size: few
J: TRBJ1-5
V: TRBV7-2
CDR3: CASSLDRSSQPQHF
DNA: TGTGCCAGCAGCTTAGACAGGTCCAGCCAGCCCCAGCATTTT

D: -
size: -
J: TRBJ2-1
V: TRBV21-1
CDR3: CASTSWTLTYNEQFF
DNA: TGTGCCAGCACTTCATGGACTCTAACTTACAATGAGCAGTTCTTC

D: TRBD1
size: -
J: TRBJ1-5
V: TRBV27
CDR3: CASSKDRGPNQPQHF
DNA: TGTGCCAGCAGCAAAGACAGGGGGCCAAATCAGCCCCAGCATTTT

D: TRBD1
size: -
J: TRBJ1-6
V: TRBV28
CDR3: CASRARDSLNSPLHF
DNA: TGTGCCAGCAGAGCCCGGGACAGCCTTAATTCACCCCTCCACTTT

D: TRBD2
size: -
J: TRBJ2-3
V: TRBV18
CDR3: CASSRDYQDTDTQYF
DNA: TGTGCCAGCTCACGGGACTACCAAGACACGGATACGCAGTATTTT

D: -
size: -
J: TRBJ1-5
V: TRBV24-1
CDR3: CATSDLLDQPQHF
DNA: TGTGCCACCAGTGATTTATTGGATCAGCCCCAGCATTTT

D: TRBD1
size: -
J: TRBJ2-1
V: TRBV30
CDR3: CAWSKGQGQPRQFF
DNA: TGTGCCTGGAGTAAGGGACAGGGTCAACCCCGGCAGTTCTTC

D: TRBD2
size: -
J: TRBJ2-3
V: TRBV10-2
CDR3: CASTPGGGGTQYF
DNA: TGCGCCAGCACCCCAGGCGGGGGGGGTACGCAGTATTTT

D: TRBD1
size: -
J: TRBJ1-5
V: TRBV5-1
CDR3: CASSVTGAPDQPQHF
DNA: TGCGCCAGCAGCGTCACAGGGGCCCCGGATCAGCCCCAGCATTTT

D: -
size: -
J: TRBJ2-3
V: TRBV10-3
CDR3: CAITANSQTDTQYF
DNA: TGTGCCATCACGGCGAACAGCCAAACAGATACGCAGTATTTT

D: -
size: -
J: TRBJ1-1
V: TRBV28
CDR3: CASGDRSMNTEAFF
DNA: TGTGCCAGCGGAGACAGAAGTATGAACACTGAAGCTTTCTTT

D: -
size: -
J: TRBJ1-1
V: TRBV29-1
CDR3: CSVVVQASTEAFF
DNA: TGCAGCGTTGTTGTACAGGCCTCCACTGAAGCTTTCTTT

D: -
size: once
J: TRBJ2-4
V: TRBV27
CDR3: CASSPMGDLASNIQYF
DNA: TGTGCCAGCAGTCCAATGGGGGATCTGGCTTCAAACATTCAGTACTTC

D: TRBD2
size: -
J: TRBJ2-7
V: TRBV28
CDR3: CASSSTLAGRYEQYF
DNA: TGTGCCAGCAGTTCAACCTTAGCGGGGCGCTACGAGCAGTACTTC

D: TRBD1
size: -
J: TRBJ2-7
V: TRBV18
CDR3: CASSRDSSYEQYF
DNA: TGTGCCAGCTCACGGGACAGCTCCTACGAGCAGTACTTC

D: TRBD2
size: -
J: TRBJ2-1
V: TRBV30
CDR3: CAWSGLATYNEQFF
DNA: TGTGCCTGGTCGGGACTAGCGACCTACAATGAGCAGTTCTTC

D: TRBD1
size: -
J: TRBJ1-1
V: TRBV19
CDR3: CASTHPGTGDAFF
DNA: TGTGCCAGTACCCACCCCGGGACAGGGGACGCTTTCTTT

D: -
size: -
J: TRBJ1-1
V: TRBV5-6
CDR3: CASSHTVTVMNTEAFF
DNA: TGTGCCAGCAGCCACACCGTGACAGTTATGAACACTGAAGCTTTCTTT

D: TRBD1
size: -
J: TRBJ2-7
V: TRBV5-5
CDR3: CASRERDSSYEQYF
DNA: TGTGCCAGCAGAGAAAGGGACAGCTCCTACGAGCAGTACTTC

D: -
size: -
J: TRBJ1-2
V: TRBV19
CDR3: CASSRRESYYGYTF
DNA: TGTGCCAGTAGTCGACGGGAGAGCTACTATGGCTACACCTTC

D: -
size: -
J: TRBJ1-2
V: TRBV3-1/TRBV3-2
CDR3: CASSQGWATADGYTF
DNA: TGTGCCAGCAGCCAAGGTTGGGCGACAGCGGATGGCTACACCTTC

D: -
size: -
J: TRBJ2-2
V: TRBV7-9
CDR3: CASSLAIGLTGELFF
DNA: TGTGCCAGCAGCTTAGCTATCGGCCTCACCGGGGAGCTGTTTTTT

D: -
size: -
J: TRBJ1-2
V: TRBV6-2/TRBV6-3
CDR3: CASSYRLGNYGYTF
DNA: TGTGCCAGCAGTTACCGTCTAGGAAACTATGGCTACACCTTC

D: TRBD2
size: -
J: TRBJ2-1
V: TRBV28
CDR3: CASREGYSGGSYNEQFF
DNA: TGTGCCAGCAGGGAAGGGTATAGCGGGGGCTCCTACAATGAGCAGTTCTTC

D: TRBD1
size: -
J: TRBJ1-5
V: TRBV2
CDR3: CASRDDRGSGNQPQHF
DNA: TGTGCCAGCAGAGACGACAGGGGCTCGGGGAATCAGCCCCAGCATTTT

D: -
size: -
J: TRBJ2-1
V: TRBV7-3
CDR3: CASITFGEYSYNEQFF
DNA: TGTGCCAGCATCACCTTTGGGGAATACTCCTACAATGAGCAGTTCTTC

D: -
size: -
J: TRBJ1-5
V: TRBV7-9
CDR3: CASSLGMGLQPQHF
DNA: TGTGCCAGCAGCTTAGGAATGGGGTTACAGCCCCAGCATTTT

D: -
size: few
J: TRBJ1-6
V: TRBV12-3/TRBV12-4
CDR3: CASSLTRDSPLHF
DNA: TGTGCCAGCAGTTTAACACGGGATTCACCCCTCCACTTT

D: -
size: -
J: TRBJ1-6
V: TRBV12-3/TRBV12-4
CDR3: CASSFTGPPLHF
DNA: TGTGCCAGCAGTTTTACAGGGCCACCCCTCCACTTT

D: TRBD1
size: -
J: TRBJ1-2
V: TRBV11-2
CDR3: CASSPGTGTRGDYGYTF
DNA: TGTGCCAGCAGCCCCGGGACAGGGACTAGGGGGGACTATGGCTACACCTTC

D: -
size: -
J: TRBJ2-7
V: TRBV6-2/TRBV6-3
CDR3: CASSYGRRGALREQYF
DNA: TGTGCCAGCAGTTACGGTAGGAGGGGGGCCCTTCGCGAGCAGTACTTC

D: TRBD1
size: -
J: TRBJ1-6
V: TRBV12-3/TRBV12-4
CDR3: CASRQGASPLHF
DNA: TGTGCCAGCAGACAGGGGGCGTCCCCCCTCCACTTT

D: TRBD2
size: -
J: TRBJ2-5
V: TRBV7-2
CDR3: CASSLGRGGETQYF
DNA: TGTGCCAGCAGCTTAGGACGGGGGGGAGAGACCCAGTACTTC

D: -
size: -
J: TRBJ2-7
V: TRBV6-5
CDR3: CASSRDRETQYF
DNA: TGTGCCAGCAGTAGAGACCGGGAAACCCAGTACTTC

D: -
size: once
J: TRBJ1-1
V: TRBV7-8
CDR3: CASRPTLGAGAEAFF
DNA: TGTGCCAGCAGGCCCACATTGGGGGCAGGGGCTGAAGCTTTCTTT

D: TRBD1
size: -
J: TRBJ1-4
V: TRBV3-1/TRBV3-2
CDR3: CASSLRWTGGYEKLFF
DNA: TGTGCCAGCAGCCTAAGGTGGACAGGGGGTTACGAAAAACTGTTTTTT

D: -
size: few
J: TRBJ1-3
V: TRBV9
CDR3: CASSVGNTIYF
DNA: TGTGCCAGCAGCGTAGGAAACACCATATATTTT

D: -
size: -
J: TRBJ1-6
V: TRBV21-1
CDR3: CASSKARRASSYNSPLHF
DNA: TGTGCCAGCAGCAAAGCGCGAAGGGCGAGCTCCTATAATTCACCCCTCCACTTT

D: -
size: once
J: TRBJ1-4
V: TRBV3-1/TRBV3-2
CDR3: CASSRSSPGSTNEKLFF
DNA: TGTGCCAGCAGTCGATCCTCGCCAGGCTCAACTAATGAAAAACTGTTTTTT

D: -
size: -
J: TRBJ2-5
V: TRBV6-5
CDR3: CASSRRQGETQYF
DNA: TGTGCCAGCAGCCGGCGGCAGGGTGAGACCCAGTACTTC

D: TRBD1
size: -
J: TRBJ2-7
V: TRBV15
CDR3: CATSRGGQGREQYF
DNA: TGTGCCACCAGCAGAGGAGGACAGGGTCGGGAGCAGTACTTC

D: TRBD1
size: once
J: TRBJ1-5
V: TRBV7-2
CDR3: CASSWGQANQPQHF
DNA: TGTGCCAGCAGCTGGGGACAGGCCAATCAGCCCCAGCATTTT

D: TRBD1
size: -
J: TRBJ1-1
V: TRBV28
CDR3: CASSAPGQSNTEAFF
DNA: TGTGCCAGCAGTGCCCCGGGACAGTCTAACACTGAAGCTTTCTTT

D: -
size: -
J: TRBJ1-1
V: TRBV5-6
CDR3: CASSAPGEVTEAFF
DNA: TGTGCCAGCAGCGCCCCAGGGGAGGTTACTGAAGCTTTCTTT

D: TRBD2
size: -
J: TRBJ2-7
V: TRBV5-8
CDR3: CASTGGGQGLAPYEQYF
DNA: TGTGCCAGCACCGGGGGAGGGCAAGGACTAGCCCCATACGAGCAGTACTTC

D: -
size: -
J: TRBJ1-1
V: TRBV18
CDR3: CASSPAALRLNTEAFF
DNA: TGTGCCAGCTCACCAGCAGCCCTCCGCCTGAACACTGAAGCTTTCTTT

D: -
size: -
J: TRBJ1-1
V: TRBV4-2
CDR3: CASSQDLGGPTEAFF
DNA: TGTGCCAGCAGCCAAGATCTGGGGGGGCCCACTGAAGCTTTCTTT

D: TRBD1
size: once
J: TRBJ1-2
V: TRBV5-6
CDR3: CASSLGTVWGYTF
DNA: TGTGCCAGCAGCCTCGGGACAGTCTGGGGCTACACCTTC

D: -
size: -
J: TRBJ1-6
V: TRBV28
CDR3: CASSPSSYNSPLHF
DNA: TGTGCCAGCAGCCCGAGCTCCTATAATTCACCCCTCCACTTT

D: -
size: -
J: TRBJ2-7
V: TRBV14
CDR3: CASSQEVGRPSYEQYF
DNA: TGTGCCAGCAGCCAAGAGGTGGGACGCCCTTCCTACGAGCAGTACTTC

D: TRBD1
size: -
J: TRBJ1-6
V: TRBV2
CDR3: CASSVQGAGSPLHF
DNA: TGTGCCAGCAGTGTCCAGGGGGCAGGGTCACCCCTCCACTTT

D: -
size: once
J: TRBJ2-7
V: TRBV28
CDR3: CASSPRGRLDFYYEQYF
DNA: TGTGCCAGCAGTCCAAGAGGTCGTCTGGATTTCTACTACGAGCAGTACTTC

D: TRBD1
size: -
J: TRBJ1-1
V: TRBV6-5
CDR3: CASRPGTGMNTEAFF
DNA: TGTGCCAGCAGACCCGGGACAGGGATGAACACTGAAGCTTTCTTT

D: TRBD1
size: -
J: TRBJ1-2
V: TRBV18
CDR3: CASSPPSPGGRGYTF
DNA: TGTGCCAGCTCACCACCATCACCAGGGGGCCGAGGCTACACCTTC